These 14 T cell receptor beta chains originate from one sample sequenced in a study of blood T cell repertoires in COVID-19. The table came from immunoSEQ multiplex PCR; TCRdb's copy has only in-frame clones and leaves some out. The sample has around 150,000 clones, around 80% seen once. Sequencing input: peripheral blood. The receptor source for this set is a man aged 45-65 years with acute or convalescent COVID-19.

The CDR3 reads CASSNRDSAPLHF. CDR3 nucleotide sequence: TGTGCCAGCAGCAATAGGGACTCGGCACCCCTCCACTTT. The V gene is TRBV7-9, the J gene TRBJ1-6; weak D call: TRBD1 (5 bases). The germline V gene has CDR1 SEHNR and CDR2 FQNEAQ (reference sequence). The CDR3 is made up of 13 amino acids. V was shortened by 5 bases and J by 11 bases, with 13 bases between the two germline ends.

The rearrangement uses TRBV5-1 and TRBJ1-6, with 9 positions matching TRBD1. J was trimmed by 10 bases and V by 4 bases; bases with no gene match: 6. The CDR3 consists of 14 residues. CDR1 is SGHRS and CDR2 is YFSETQ in the germline V gene. The CDR3 coding sequence is TGCGCCAGCAGCCCGGACAGGGGAAGATCACCCCTCCACTTT. It specifies CASSPDRGRSPLHF.

The chain combines TRBV28 with TRBJ2-2, with TRBD2 identical over 12 bases. The CDR3 loop spans 16 amino acids. CDR1 MDHEN and CDR2 SYDVKM come from the germline V gene. With V trimmed by 10 bases and J by 4 bases, 10 bases remained unmatched. CDR3 in amino acids: CATAPGLAGGTGELFF. Written as DNA, the CDR3 is TGTGCCACCGCGCCGGGACTAGCGGGTGGCACCGGGGAGCTGTTTTTT. Full variable domain (missing parts from reference TRBV28 and TRBJ2-2): DVKVTQSSRYLVKRTGEKVFLECVQDMDHENMFWYRQDPGLGLRLIYFSYDVKMKEKGDIPEGYSVSREKKERFSLILESASTNQTSMYLCATAPGLAGGTGELFFGEGSRLTVL.

This chain links TRBV9 with TRBJ2-5, with TRBD2 matching over 8 bases. This CDR3 is built from 15 residues. Germline CDR1 is SGDLS and CDR2 is YYNGEE. V shed 0 bases, J shed 2 bases, and the junction held 3 bases outside the gene matches. The DNA for the CDR3 is TGTGCCAGCAGCGTAGTGGCTAGCGGGCAAGAGACCCAGTACTTC. Residues: CASSVVASGQETQYF.

This chain uses TRBV11-2 with TRBJ1-3; no clear D. The CDR3 contains 17 residues. Per germline, CDR1 SGHAT and CDR2 FQNNGV. The V end was cut by 3 bases, the J end by 4 bases, with 19 bases between. The CDR3 nucleotides read TGTGCCAGCAGCTTCTACCCCAAGACAATCAAGGGAAACACCATATATTTT. Residues: CASSFYPKTIKGNTIYF.

This clone has a handful of counts. The rearrangement joins TRBV5-1 to TRBJ2-1; D might be TRBD2 (6 bases). V was trimmed by 0 bases and J by 5 bases, leaving 12 bases between them. CDR3 length equals 15 residues. From germline, CDR1 is SGHRS and CDR2 YFSETQ. The CDR3 nucleotides read TGCGCCAGCAGCTTGGAGGCGGGGCTCAACAATGAGCAGTTCTTC. Translating gives CASSLEAGLNNEQFF.

The chain joins TRBV24-1 to TRBJ2-3; TRBD2 might be the D (6 bases). CDR1 and CDR2 from the germline V gene are KGHDR and SFDVKD. This CDR3 comprises 14 residues. The V gene lost 3 bases and the J gene lost 4 bases, with 10 bases spanning the gap. CDR3 protein: CATSDTREADTQYF. In DNA, the CDR3 is TGTGCCACCAGTGATACCAGGGAGGCAGATACGCAGTATTTT.

The sample holds a few counts of this clone. The chain has TRBV4-1 and TRBJ2-1; TRBD2 might be the D (6 bases). The CDR3 totals 17 residues. CDR1 MGHRA and CDR2 YSYEKL come from the germline V gene. The V gene lost 0 bases and the J gene lost 1 base, with 13 bases spanning the gap. For the CDR3, the DNA is TGCGCCAGCAGCCAAGAATGGCTAGCGCGTTCCTACAATGAGCAGTTCTTC. It yields the protein CASSQEWLARSYNEQFF.

In regard to this clone: Other DNA sequences in the same sample also yield this CDR3. J is TRBJ1-1 and V is TRBV12-3 or TRBV12-4, with 9 bases that match TRBD1. After removal of 6 bases from V and 5 bases from J, the junction contained 4 bases not matched to a gene. The length of the CDR3 is 13 residues. CDR3 bases: TGTGCCAGCAGCAGGACAGGGGTTACTGAAGCTTTCTTT. Encoded protein: CASSRTGVTEAFF.

The V and J genes are TRBV5-4 and TRBJ2-2, with TRBD2 matching over 10 bases. Germline V gives CDR1 SGHNT, CDR2 YYREEE (reference sequence). This CDR3 has 17 amino acids. The J segment lost 1 base and the V segment lost 0 bases, leaving 3 bases of the junction unmatched. CDR3 residues: CASSLGSGGENTGELFF. For the CDR3, the DNA is TGTGCCAGCAGCTTGGGAAGCGGGGGGGAGAACACCGGGGAGCTGTTTTTT.

The V call is TRBV5-1, the J call TRBJ1-1; D uncertain. The CDR3 covers 14 residues. Germline CDR1 and CDR2: SGHRS and YFSETQ. The ends were cut back, 0 bases at V and 1 base at J, with 7 bases in the middle. CDR3 sequence: CASSLVSWNTEAFF. The CDR3 nucleotides are TGCGCCAGCAGCTTGGTATCCTGGAACACTGAAGCTTTCTTT. The whole variable domain, remainder taken from reference TRBV5-1 and TRBJ1-1, is KAGVTQTPRYLIKTRGQQVTLSCSPISGHRSVSWYQQTPGQGLQFLFEYFSETQRNKGNFPGRFSGRQFSNSRSEMNVSTLELGDSALYLCASSLVSWNTEAFFGQGTRLTVV.

The rearrangement uses TRBV15 and TRBJ1-4; D call uncertain. The CDR3 totals 16 residues. The V gene lost 0 bases and the J gene lost 4 bases, with 12 bases spanning the gap. Looked up from germline, CDR1 is LNHNV and CDR2 is YYDKDF (reference sequence). CDR3 nucleotides: TGTGCCACCAGCAGAGACAAACAGCTACTTAATGAAAAACTGTTTTTT. As protein: CATSRDKQLLNEKLFF.

The genes are TRBV6-1 and TRBJ2-7; 8 bases match TRBD1. Unmatched junction bases numbered 10, after V lost 2 bases and J lost 4 bases. This CDR3 contains 16 residues. Per the germline V gene, CDR1 is MNHNS and CDR2 is SASEGT. The CDR3 DNA is TGTGCCAGCAGTGAACCGGGCAGGGGGCAAGGTTACGAGCAGTACGTC. Its translation is CASSEPGRGQGYEQYV.

The chain couples TRBV5-1 to TRBJ2-5; TRBD2 agrees at 7 bases. V was clipped by 5 bases and J by 1 base; unmatched bases: 8. Germline assignment: CDR1 SGHRS and CDR2 YFSETQ. CDR3 length: 15 amino acids. The CDR3 region has the DNA TGCGCCAGCAGTTCGGCGGGGGTTCCCCAAGAGACCCAGTACTTC. Protein: CASSSAGVPQETQYF. The variable domain in full, completed from reference TRBV5-1 and TRBJ2-5, reads KAGVTQTPRYLIKTRGQQVTLSCSPISGHRSVSWYQQTPGQGLQFLFEYFSETQRNKGNFPGRFSGRQFSNSRSEMNVSTLELGDSALYLCASSSAGVPQETQYFGPGTRLLVL.